The 5 T cell receptor beta chains below all came from one sample that was sequenced in a study of shared clonotypes between healthy human individuals. As defined, naive CD8 cells were CD45RO-negative and positively selected for CCR7, with terminally differentiated effector memory CD45RA+ cells excluded. Libraries were prepared by immunoSEQ multiplex PCR; TCRdb keeps only in-frame clonotypes and omits some of them. The sample shows some 2.1 million clones, 93% of them seen only once. The sample comprised naive CD8+ T cells from PBMCs. The receptors shown here come from a man younger than 30 in good health. Some clones in this sample may be carry-over from other donors' samples.

The V gene is TRBV4-3, the J gene TRBJ2-3; the match to TRBD1 covers 7 bases. CDR1 and CDR2 from the germline V gene are LGHNA and YSLEER. V lost 0 bases to trimming and J lost 2 bases; unmatched junction nucleotides: 5. The CDR3 length is 16 residues. The CDR3 reads CASSQDIRGLTDTQYF. The CDR3 coding sequence is TGCGCCAGCAGCCAAGATATAAGGGGGCTCACAGATACGCAGTATTTT.

The chain links TRBV7-3 to TRBJ2-2, with D uncertain. The V gene lost 2 bases and the J gene lost 8 bases, with 15 bases spanning the gap. The CDR3 runs to 15 residues. Germline V gives CDR1 SGHTA, CDR2 FQGTGA. CDR3 residues: CASSLLGGSFGELFF. In DNA form, the CDR3 reads TGTGCCAGCAGCTTATTAGGCGGCTCATTTGGGGAGCTGTTTTTT.

The chain combines TRBV7-3 with TRBJ2-7; D remains unclear. Trimming cost V 5 bases and J 2 bases, with 13 bases left between them. Germline V gene lookup returns CDR1 SGHTA and CDR2 FQGTGA. The CDR3 spans 14 residues. The CDR3 protein is CASSLLGGTYEQYF. The CDR3 DNA is TGTGCCAGCAGCCTTTTGGGTGGGACCTACGAGCAGTACTTC.

The V call is TRBV28, the J call TRBJ1-1; D might be TRBD1 (6 bases). The germline gives CDR1 MDHEN, CDR2 SYDVKM. V was pared by 5 bases and J by 0 bases, with 13 bases between. This CDR3 spans 15 amino acids. CDR3 DNA sequence: TGTGCCAGCAGTGGGTACAGGGTACTGAACACTGAAGCTTTCTTT. Residues: CASSGYRVLNTEAFF.

The J gene is TRBJ2-7, the V gene TRBV28; D remains ambiguous. CDR3 length equals 13 residues. V lost 3 bases, J lost 3 bases, and 9 bases lay in between. Germline V lookup: CDR1 MDHEN, CDR2 SYDVKM. CDR3 protein: CASSFSRHYEQYF. The CDR3 DNA follows: TGTGCCAGCAGTTTTTCCCGCCACTACGAGCAGTACTTC.